These 22 T cell receptor beta chains came from one sample sequenced in a study of shared clonotypes between healthy human individuals. Using immunoSEQ multiplex PCR, the repertoire was profiled, and TCRdb retains in-frame clones only, with some absent. The sample lists around 990,000 clones; 70% to 85% were seen once. The sample consisted of memory CD4+ T cells from PBMCs. The subset here: CD45RA-negative fraction. The source of these receptors is a man younger than 35 in good health. Some clones in this sample may be carry-over from other donors' samples.

This chain joins TRBV9 and TRBJ2-3; 10 bases agree with TRBD2. Trimming took 3 bases from V and 2 from J; bases not matched to a gene: 6. The CDR3 length is 16 residues. Germline CDR1 reads SGDLS; CDR2 reads YYNGEE. CDR3 loop: CASSANSGGHTDTQYF. The CDR3 DNA follows: TGTGCCAGCAGCGCCAATAGCGGGGGGCACACAGATACGCAGTATTTT.

At least ten counts were recorded for this clone. This sequence joins TRBV7-9 and TRBJ2-4; TRBD1 agrees at 10 bases. The CDR3 contains 14 residues. CDR1 and CDR2 (germline): SEHNR, FQNEAQ (reference sequence). Trimming at V came to 1 base and at J to 7 bases, leaving 1 base not matched to a gene. Here the CDR3 reads CASSLGDRGNIQYF. For the CDR3, the DNA is TGTGCCAGCAGCTTAGGGGACAGGGGTAACATTCAGTACTTC.

The V and J genes are TRBV5-1 and TRBJ2-2, with D uncertain. V was trimmed by 4 bases and J by 5 bases, leaving 15 bases between them. This CDR3 has 15 residues. Germline CDR1 SGHRS, CDR2 YFSETQ. The CDR3 region is CASSQSRQETGELFF. The CDR3 nucleotides are TGCGCCAGCAGCCAGAGCAGGCAGGAGACCGGGGAGCTGTTTTTT.

The chain combines TRBV7-3 with TRBJ2-5; D might be TRBD1 or TRBD2, each matching 5 bases. This CDR3 is built from 17 residues. Per the germline V gene, CDR1 is SGHTA and CDR2 is FQGTGA. Trimming stripped 6 bases from V and 5 bases from J, with 25 bases between. This chain's CDR3 is CASSNQGRASPGETQYF. The CDR3, as DNA: TGTGCCAGCAGTAACCAGGGTCGGGCCTCTCCGGGGGAGACCCAGTACTTC.

This clone has just one count. The rearrangement uses TRBV5-6 and TRBJ2-2; no reliable D call. The germline V and J ends were trimmed by 0 bases and 4 bases, with 4 bases remaining between them. Germline V gene data show CDR1 as SGHDT and CDR2 as YYEEEE. The CDR3 has 13 residues. CDR3 residues: CASSLVATGELFF. CDR3 sequence (DNA): TGTGCCAGCAGCTTGGTGGCCACCGGGGAGCTGTTTTTT.

The V and J genes are TRBV7-2 and TRBJ1-3; no firm D call. The CDR3 is made up of 13 amino acids. Trimming pared 0 bases from V and 3 bases from J, leaving 3 bases between. Per germline, CDR1 SGHTA and CDR2 FQGNSA. The CDR3 bases are TGTGCCAGCAGCTTAGCGGTTGGAAACACCATATATTTT. Translating it yields CASSLAVGNTIYF.

The chain has TRBV13 and TRBJ2-3; D is uncertain. This CDR3 comprises 13 residues. Germline CDR1 PRHDT, CDR2 FYEKMQ (reference sequence). Deletions cut 5 bases from V and 2 bases from J, with 8 bases between. CDR3 coding DNA: TGTGCCAGCAGCCTTCAGGCCACAGATACGCAGTATTTT. Its translation: CASSLQATDTQYF.

V and J are TRBV5-8 and TRBJ1-4; D unclear. This CDR3 spans 15 amino acids. With 2 bases removed from V and 0 bases from J, the gap between germline ends came to 8 bases. Per the germline V gene, CDR1 is SGHTS and CDR2 is YDEGEE. This CDR3 reads CASSFDGATNEKLFF. CDR3 DNA: TGTGCCAGCAGCTTCGACGGAGCAACTAATGAAAAACTGTTTTTT.

This clone has more than one count but fewer than ten. This chain joins TRBV5-1 and TRBJ1-1; no clear D. The CDR3 contains 15 residues. CDR1 and CDR2 from the germline V gene are SGHRS and YFSETQ. Trimming took off 0 bases at V and 0 bases at J, with 9 bases between the two ends. DNA for the CDR3: TGCGCCAGCAGCTTGGCGGCAAATCTGAACACTGAAGCTTTCTTT. Its translation is CASSLAANLNTEAFF. Full variable domain (rest looked up from reference TRBV5-1 and TRBJ1-1): KAGVTQTPRYLIKTRGQQVTLSCSPISGHRSVSWYQQTPGQGLQFLFEYFSETQRNKGNFPGRFSGRQFSNSRSEMNVSTLELGDSALYLCASSLAANLNTEAFFGQGTRLTVV.

V and J are TRBV5-6 and TRBJ2-7, with 8 nucleotides matching TRBD1. The ends lost 4 bases at V and 6 bases at J; junction bases unmatched: 9. The CDR3 runs to 14 residues. The V gene's germline CDR1 is SGHDT and CDR2 YYEEEE. CDR3 in DNA: TGTGCCAGCAGCCCGGACAGGGAGAAGGGCGAGCAGTACTTC. As protein: CASSPDREKGEQYF.

The V call is TRBV14, the J call TRBJ1-1; tentatively, D is TRBD1 (5 bases). The germline V gene has CDR1 SGHDN and CDR2 FVKESK. Trimming left V 0 bases short and J 4 bases short, with 12 bases between. CDR3 length equals 15 residues. This chain's CDR3 is CASSQESGWGTEAFF. In DNA form, the CDR3 reads TGTGCCAGCAGCCAAGAATCAGGGTGGGGCACTGAAGCTTTCTTT.

V usage is TRBV4-3 and J usage is TRBJ2-2; the D is unclear. Trimming left V 3 bases short and J 7 bases short, with 9 bases between. The CDR3 spans 13 residues. The germline V gene has CDR1 LGHNA and CDR2 YSLEER. In DNA form, the CDR3 reads TGCGCCAGCAGCCATGAGACGAACGGGGAGCTGTTTTTT. This encodes CASSHETNGELFF.

This clone occurred a few times. The CDR3 sequence is CASKLPTGGGQQFF. The CDR3 DNA sequence: TGTGCCAGCAAACTACCCACTGGCGGGGGCCAGCAGTTCTTC. The chain has TRBV28 and TRBJ2-1; D is perhaps TRBD2 (7 bases). The CDR3 sequence is 14 residues long. V was shortened by 7 bases and J by 11 bases, with 21 bases between the two germline ends. The germline V gene has CDR1 MDHEN and CDR2 SYDVKM.

This clone was counted a few times. The genes are TRBV27 and TRBJ2-1; 7 bases agree with TRBD1. The CDR3 length is 15 residues. CDR1 and CDR2 from the germline V gene are MNHEY and SMNVEV (reference sequence). The trim removed 5 bases at V and 3 bases at J, leaving 7 bases unmatched. CDR3 nucleotides: TGTGCCAGCAGTCCCCGACAGGGTTTCTACAATGAGCAGTTCTTC. Translated: CASSPRQGFYNEQFF.

The chain recombines TRBV29-1 with TRBJ2-7; tentative D call: TRBD2 (6 bases). The CDR3 spans 11 residues. Germline V gene sequence: CDR1 SQVTM, CDR2 ANQGSEA. V lost 7 bases and J lost 6, with 13 bases in between. The chain's CDR3 is CSGRRGPEQYF. The CDR3 DNA is TGCAGCGGGAGGCGGGGCCCCGAGCAGTACTTC.

V is TRBV15 and J is TRBJ2-1; 9 bases are a match to TRBD1. Germline V CDR1 and CDR2: LNHNV, YYDKDF (reference sequence). The CDR3 is made up of 17 amino acids. Losses at the gene ends were 1 base for V and 11 bases for J; bases not matched to a gene: 15. This CDR3 is CATSRAGTGRVSRQQFF. The CDR3 nucleotides read TGTGCCACCAGCAGAGCAGGGACAGGGAGGGTTAGTAGGCAGCAGTTCTTC.

In this sample, this clone turned up a few times. This chain links TRBV28 with TRBJ1-1; no definite D call. V lost 6 bases and J lost 1, with 9 bases in between. Germline lookup yields CDR1 MDHEN and CDR2 SYDVKM. This CDR3 region has 13 residues. CDR3 sequence: CASRAATNTEAFF. Written as DNA, the CDR3 is TGTGCCAGCAGGGCAGCAACGAACACTGAAGCTTTCTTT.

The chain links TRBV4-3 to TRBJ2-2; maybe TRBD1 (5 bases). The germline V and J ends were trimmed by 0 bases and 2 bases, with 13 bases remaining between them. Germline values: CDR1 LGHNA, CDR2 YSLEER. The CDR3 has 17 residues. The CDR3 nucleotides are TGCGCCAGCAGCCAAGAGGTGGACATACTTAACACCGGGGAGCTGTTTTTT. The encoded protein is CASSQEVDILNTGELFF.

As concerns this clone: Other DNA sequences within the sample encode an identical CDR3. V and J are TRBV9 and TRBJ1-2; maybe TRBD1 (5 bases). The ends were cut back, 0 bases at V and 4 bases at J, with 7 bases in the middle. CDR3 length equals 13 residues. Germline CDR1 and CDR2: SGDLS and YYNGEE. In DNA form, the CDR3 reads TGTGCCAGCAGCGTAGGGCAGGGCTATGGCTACACCTTC. It codes for CASSVGQGYGYTF.

The CDR3 DNA sequence: TGTGCCAGTAGTGCACAGGGACAGGGAGATGAAAAACTGTTTTTT. This encodes CASSAQGQGDEKLFF. This chain uses TRBV19 with TRBJ1-4; 9 bases are a match to TRBD1. The CDR3 has 15 amino acids. The junction had 7 bases not matched to a gene; V was cut back by 5 bases and J by 6 bases. The germline gives CDR1 LNHDA, CDR2 SQIVND (reference sequence).

Remarks on this clone: The junction does not match germline at one end; this may be a read error. The chain links TRBV28 to TRBJ2-2, with a weak D call TRBD2 (5 bases). The CDR3 contains 15 residues. The germline V gene has CDR1 MDHEN and CDR2 SYDVKM. The CDR3 bases are TGTGCCAGCAGTTTTCGGACGGGGAACACGGGGGAGCTGTTTTTT. Translating it yields CASSFRTGNTGELFF.

As for this clone: Germline is not matched at one junction end, which may reflect a read error. The J gene is TRBJ2-7, the V gene TRBV28; D perhaps matches TRBD1 (7 bases). Germline lookup yields CDR1 MDHEN and CDR2 SYDVKM. The CDR3 sequence is 12 residues long. The CDR3 spells CVSRGDAYEQYF. The CDR3 coding sequence is TGTGTCAGCAGGGGGGACGCCTACGAGCAGTACTTC. The entire variable domain, with the rest obtained from reference TRBV28 and TRBJ2-7, is as follows: DVKVTQSSRYLVKRTGEKVFLECVQDMDHENMFWYRQDPGLGLRLIYFSYDVKMKEKGDIPEGYSVSREKKERFSLILESASTNQTSMYLCVSRGDAYEQYFGPGTRLTVT.